This paragraph covers one T cell receptor (beta chain) sequence. The V segment lost 4 bases and the J segment 4 bases; nucleotides outside the gene matches: 7. CDR3 length: 14 residues. CDR1 MGHRA and CDR2 YSYEKL come from the germline V gene. This specimen comes from a study of blood T cell repertoires in COVID-19. Study information: The analysed material was cDNA or gDNA that came from T cells, B-cell-depleted T cells, or PBMCs.

Under the authors' procedure: Amplifying reference gene primers gave estimates of nucleated cell counts. Using immunoSEQ multiplex PCR, the repertoire was profiled, and TCRdb retains in-frame clones only, with some absent. Clone size and V and J calls were adopted from that table, with D and trimming inferred from the DNA. The sample comprises 150,000 to 200,000 clones, 90% to 95% of which are singletons, and 4.6% rests with the top ten. The sample consisted of peripheral blood. The sequence was obtained from a woman between 45 and 60 years old with acute or convalescent COVID-19. The chain couples TRBV4-1 to TRBJ2-7, with TRBD1 identical over 7 bases. The CDR3 nucleotides read TGCGCCAGCAGCCTTGACAGGGCAGGATACGAGCAGTACTTC. Its translation: CASSLDRAGYEQYF.